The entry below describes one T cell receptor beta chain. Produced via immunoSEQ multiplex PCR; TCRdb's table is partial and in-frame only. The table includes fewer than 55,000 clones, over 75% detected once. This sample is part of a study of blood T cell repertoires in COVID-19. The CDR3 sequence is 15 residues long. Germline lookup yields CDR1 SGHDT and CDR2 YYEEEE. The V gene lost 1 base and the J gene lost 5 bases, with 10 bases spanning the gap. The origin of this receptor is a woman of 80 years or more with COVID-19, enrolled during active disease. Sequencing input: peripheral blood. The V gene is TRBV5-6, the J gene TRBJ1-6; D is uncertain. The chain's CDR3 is CASSLWAVNNSPLHF. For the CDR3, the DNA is TGTGCCAGCAGCTTGTGGGCAGTAAATAATTCACCCCTCCACTTT.